The 6 T cell receptor beta chains presented below share a single source sample, sequenced in a study of identical twins. TCRdb analysed the 5' RACE reads with MiXCR anew, one entry per CDR3 protein. This repertoire shows 15,000 to 20,000 distinct CDR3 sequences, just under 70% found once; its top ten account for approximately 6%. The sequenced sample consisted of memory (CD45RO+) T cells sorted from blood. The receptors originated from a young woman in good health. This table probably holds off-target reads from a library built for another chain.

V usage is TRBV6-2 or TRBV6-3 and J usage is TRBJ2-4, with D hard to call. The V end lost 2 bases, the J end lost 9 bases, and 8 bases lay between the germline ends. Germline lookup yields CDR1 MNHEY and CDR2 SVGEGT. The CDR3 is 12 residues long. Here the CDR3 reads CASSYAIGIQYF. CDR3 DNA sequence: TGTGCCAGCAGTTACGCAATCGGCATTCAGTACTTC.

This clonotype was seen a few times. The chain combines TRBV10-3 with TRBJ2-7; no clear D. CDR1 is ENHRY and CDR2 is SYGVKD in the germline V gene. The CDR3 totals 11 residues. Trimming shortened V by 2 bases and J by 4 bases, and 3 bases separated the two germline ends. The CDR3 loop reads CAISEEYEQYF. CDR3 coding DNA: TGTGCCATCAGTGAGGAGTACGAGCAGTACTTC.

V gene TRBV4-3 combines with J gene TRBJ2-1, with no clear D. V shed 1 base and J shed 10 bases, with 14 bases lying between them. Germline V lookup: CDR1 LGHNA, CDR2 YSLEER. This CDR3 is built from 14 residues. In DNA, the CDR3 is TGCGCCAGCAGCCAAGTCGGAGCCCTTGGGGAGCAGTTCTTC. The encoded protein is CASSQVGALGEQFF.

This clonotype has just a few counts. In nucleotides, the CDR3 is TGCGCCAGCAGCCAAGAATACCACAGGACCTACTCTGGGGCCAACGTCCTGACTTTC. It is translated as CASSQEYHRTYSGANVLTF. This chain uses TRBV4-3 with TRBJ2-6, with TRBD1 as a possible D gene (5 bases). The germline V and J ends were trimmed by 0 bases and 0 bases, with 15 bases remaining between them. The CDR3 contains 19 residues. Per germline, CDR1 LGHNA and CDR2 YSLEER.

The V gene is TRBV18, the J gene TRBJ2-1; 7 nucleotides match TRBD2. Trimming took 6 bases from V and 7 from J; bases not matched to a gene: 21. Germline CDR1 is KGHSH and CDR2 is LQKENI. The CDR3 totals 18 residues. CDR3 region: CASSSGAGWVSRQNEQFF. CDR3 in DNA: TGTGCCAGCTCGTCCGGAGCGGGATGGGTATCCCGGCAAAATGAGCAGTTCTTC.

The chain carries TRBV11-3 and TRBJ2-7; 11 nucleotides line up with TRBD2. Germline V lookup: CDR1 SGHNT, CDR2 YENEEA. CDR3 length: 15 residues. The V segment lost 4 bases and the J segment 5 bases; nucleotides outside the gene matches: 7. This CDR3 is CASSSSSGRFDEQYF. In nucleotides, the CDR3 is TGTGCCAGCAGCTCCTCTAGCGGGAGGTTTGACGAGCAGTACTTC.